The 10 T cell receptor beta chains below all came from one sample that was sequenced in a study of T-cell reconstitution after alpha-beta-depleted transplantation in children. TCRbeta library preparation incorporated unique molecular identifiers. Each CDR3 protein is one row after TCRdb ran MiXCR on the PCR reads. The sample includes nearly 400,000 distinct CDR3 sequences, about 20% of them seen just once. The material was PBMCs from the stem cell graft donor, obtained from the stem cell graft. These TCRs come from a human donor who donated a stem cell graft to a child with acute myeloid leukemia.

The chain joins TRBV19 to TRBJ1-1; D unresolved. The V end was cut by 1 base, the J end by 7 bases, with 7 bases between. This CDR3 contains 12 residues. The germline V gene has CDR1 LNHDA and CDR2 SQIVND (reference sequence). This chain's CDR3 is CASSIGVIEAFF. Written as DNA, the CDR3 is TGTGCCAGTAGTATAGGAGTAATTGAAGCTTTCTTT. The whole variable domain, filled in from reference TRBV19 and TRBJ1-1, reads DGGITQSPKYLFRKEGQNVTLSCEQNLNHDAMYWYRQDPGQGLRLIYYSQIVNDFQKGDIAEGYSVSREKKESFPLTVTSAQKNPTAFYLCASSIGVIEAFFGQGTRLTVV.

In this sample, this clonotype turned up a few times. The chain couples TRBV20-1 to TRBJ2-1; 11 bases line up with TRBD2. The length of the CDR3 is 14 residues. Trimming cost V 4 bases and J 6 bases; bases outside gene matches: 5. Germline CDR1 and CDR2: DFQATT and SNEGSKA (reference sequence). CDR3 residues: CSATTSGIGNEQFF. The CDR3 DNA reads TGCAGTGCTACGACTAGCGGGATTGGCAATGAGCAGTTCTTC.

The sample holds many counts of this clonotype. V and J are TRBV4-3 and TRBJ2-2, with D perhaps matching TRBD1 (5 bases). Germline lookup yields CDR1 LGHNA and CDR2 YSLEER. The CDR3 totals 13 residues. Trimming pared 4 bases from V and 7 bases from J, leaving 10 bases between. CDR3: CASSLRVSGELFF. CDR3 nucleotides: TGCGCCAGCAGCCTCAGGGTTAGCGGGGAGCTGTTTTTT.

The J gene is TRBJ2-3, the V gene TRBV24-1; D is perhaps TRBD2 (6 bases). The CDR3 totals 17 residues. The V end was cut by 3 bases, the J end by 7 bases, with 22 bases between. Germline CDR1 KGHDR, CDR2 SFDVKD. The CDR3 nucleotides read TGTGCCACCAGTGATCCCCTTGGGGTTAGCGGAAACAATACGCAGTATTTT. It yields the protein CATSDPLGVSGNNTQYF.

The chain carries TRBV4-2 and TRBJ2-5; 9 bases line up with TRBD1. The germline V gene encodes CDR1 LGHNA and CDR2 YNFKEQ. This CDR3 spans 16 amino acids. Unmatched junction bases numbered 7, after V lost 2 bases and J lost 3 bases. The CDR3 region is CASSQFGDRVKETQYF. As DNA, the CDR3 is TGTGCCAGCAGCCAATTCGGGGACAGGGTCAAAGAGACCCAGTACTTC.

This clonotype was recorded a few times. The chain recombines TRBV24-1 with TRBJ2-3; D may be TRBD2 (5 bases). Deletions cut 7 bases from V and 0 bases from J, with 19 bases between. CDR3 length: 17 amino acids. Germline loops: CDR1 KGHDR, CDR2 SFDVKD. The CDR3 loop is CATSASDGETSTDTQYF. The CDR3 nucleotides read TGTGCCACCAGCGCATCCGATGGGGAGACTAGCACAGATACGCAGTATTTT.

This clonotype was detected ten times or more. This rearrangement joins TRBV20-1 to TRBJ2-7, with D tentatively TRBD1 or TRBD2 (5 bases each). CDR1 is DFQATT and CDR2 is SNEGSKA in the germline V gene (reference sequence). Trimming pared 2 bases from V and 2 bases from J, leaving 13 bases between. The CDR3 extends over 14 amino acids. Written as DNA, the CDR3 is TGCAGTGCTAGATCGGGACGGGGTACCTACGAGCAGTACTTC. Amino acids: CSARSGRGTYEQYF.

CDR3: CASRFGSHIQYF. CDR3 DNA: TGTGCCAGCAGGTTCGGATCACACATTCAGTACTTC. The chain couples TRBV6-1 to TRBJ2-4, with D uncertain. With 6 bases removed from V and 8 bases from J, the gap between germline ends came to 11 bases. Per germline, CDR1 MNHNS and CDR2 SASEGT. This CDR3 is 12 amino acids long.

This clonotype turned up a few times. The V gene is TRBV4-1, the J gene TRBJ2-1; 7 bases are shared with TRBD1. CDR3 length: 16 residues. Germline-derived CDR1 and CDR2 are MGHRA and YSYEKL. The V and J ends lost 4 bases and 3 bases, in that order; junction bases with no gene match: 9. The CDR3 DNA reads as TGCGCCAGCAGCCCGAATTCGGGACAGATCTACAATGAGCAGTTCTTC. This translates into CASSPNSGQIYNEQFF.

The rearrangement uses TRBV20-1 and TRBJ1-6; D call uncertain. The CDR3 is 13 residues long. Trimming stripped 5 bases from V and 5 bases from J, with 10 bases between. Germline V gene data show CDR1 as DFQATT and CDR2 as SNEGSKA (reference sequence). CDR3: CSARSPDNSPLHF. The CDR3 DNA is TGCAGTGCTCGATCCCCCGATAATTCACCCCTCCACTTT.